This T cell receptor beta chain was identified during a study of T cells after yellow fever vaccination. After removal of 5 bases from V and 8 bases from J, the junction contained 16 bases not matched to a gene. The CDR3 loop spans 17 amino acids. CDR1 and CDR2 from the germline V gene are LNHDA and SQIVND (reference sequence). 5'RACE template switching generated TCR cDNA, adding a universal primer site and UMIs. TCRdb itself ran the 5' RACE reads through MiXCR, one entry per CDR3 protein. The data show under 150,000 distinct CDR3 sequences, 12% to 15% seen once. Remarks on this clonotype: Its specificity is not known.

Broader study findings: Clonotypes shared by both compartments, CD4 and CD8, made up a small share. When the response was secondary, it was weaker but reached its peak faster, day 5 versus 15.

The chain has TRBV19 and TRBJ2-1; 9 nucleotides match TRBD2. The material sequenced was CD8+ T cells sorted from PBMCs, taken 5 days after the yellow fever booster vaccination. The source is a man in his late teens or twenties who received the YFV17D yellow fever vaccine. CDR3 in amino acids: CASSATSGTSSSDEQFF. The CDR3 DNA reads TGTGCCAGTAGTGCCACATCCGGGACTAGCTCTTCTGATGAGCAGTTCTTC.